Each of the 2 T cell receptor beta chains below was sequenced from the same sample in a study of cytomegalovirus exposure and HLA in healthy donors. Use of 60 Vbeta and 13 Jbeta primers characterized the PCR. Assay used: immunoSEQ multiplex PCR; TCRdb lists only in-frame clones, some missing. The repertoire holds about 180,000 clones, just under 80% seen once, with about 1.9% in the top ten. Material: PBMCs. Receptor source: a woman in her 30s in good health and CMV-seronegative.

The V and J genes are TRBV4-1 and TRBJ1-6, with no clear D. The CDR3 runs 14 residues. Per the germline V gene, CDR1 is MGHRA and CDR2 is YSYEKL. Trimming removed 1 base from V and 3 bases from J, with 4 bases in between. The CDR3 protein is CASSQVVYNSPLHF. Written as DNA, the CDR3 is TGCGCCAGCAGCCAAGTAGTCTATAATTCACCCCTCCACTTT.

V and J are TRBV29-1 and TRBJ2-7; D may be TRBD2 (6 bases). Trimming left V 6 bases short and J 2 bases short, with 14 bases between. This CDR3 is 13 amino acids long. The germline CDR1 and CDR2 sequences are SQVTM and ANQGSEA. CDR3 sequence reads: CSVEPGGTYEQYF. CDR3 DNA sequence: TGCAGCGTGGAGCCCGGAGGGACCTACGAGCAGTACTTC.